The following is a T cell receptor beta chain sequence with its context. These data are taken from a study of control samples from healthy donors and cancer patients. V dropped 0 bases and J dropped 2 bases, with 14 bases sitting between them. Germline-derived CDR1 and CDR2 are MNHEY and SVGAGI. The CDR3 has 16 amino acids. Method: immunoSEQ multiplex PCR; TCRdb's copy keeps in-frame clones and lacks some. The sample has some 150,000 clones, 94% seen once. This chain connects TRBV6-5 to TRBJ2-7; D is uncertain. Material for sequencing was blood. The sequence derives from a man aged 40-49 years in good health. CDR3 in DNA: TGTGCCAGCAGTTACTCGATTGGAAGTAGCACCTACGAGCAGTACTTC. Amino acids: CASSYSIGSSTYEQYF.